The T cell receptor (beta chain) under discussion was sequenced for a study of blood T cell repertoires in COVID-19. The wider study: Specimens from acute and convalescent COVID-19 originated in the United States, Italy and Spain. T cells, B-cell-depleted T cells, or PBMCs provided the cDNA or gDNA that served as material.

The CDR3 has 15 amino acids. V trimming: 2 bases; J trimming: 3 bases; junction bases outside the gene matches: 7. CDR1 KGHSY and CDR2 FQNENV come from the germline V gene. Seattle researchers signed up patients amid active infection and tracked them longitudinally. Original processing methods: Quantification of nucleated cells was approximated via reference gene primer amplification. Clones were sequenced by immunoSEQ multiplex PCR, and TCRdb holds only the in-frame ones, with some missing. The DNA was the basis for D and trimming; V, J and clone size are from that table. The table shows 45,000 to 50,000 clones, with 80% to 90% occurring only once.

The genes are TRBV16 and TRBJ2-7; 7 bases are a match to TRBD2. This clonotype originated in an elderly woman with COVID-19, enrolled during active disease. The sample comprised peripheral blood. The CDR3, as DNA: TGTGCCAGCAGCCAAGAGCGGGGAGCGCACTACGAGCAGTACTTC. Translated: CASSQERGAHYEQYF.